What follows is one TCR beta chain and its context. Its antigen is not yet known. Base quality data are lacking; no much larger clone is found one base away. Spanning cysteine to phenylalanine, the CDR3 consists of 14 amino acids. Only the CDR3 region is kept as DNA, spanning 42 bases read in frame from base 1. Trimming takes 2 bases from V and 4 bases from J, and the germline ends sit 9 bases apart. Looking up the germline V gene yields CDR1 MDHEN and CDR2 SYDVKM. TCRbeta CDR3 regions were amplified from genomic DNA by means of the immunoSEQ Assay, a bias-controlled multiplex PCR. In the source study's methods: Nucleated cell counts per sample were estimated from amplification of reference gene primers within the assay. Sequence reads were collapsed and filtered to measure the absolute abundance of every unique TCRbeta CDR3 rearrangement. For each sample, productive Simpson clonality was calculated as the square root of Simpson's diversity index over productive rearrangements. The immuneACCESS repertoire file appears here via TCRdb, limited to in-frame rearrangements. These files lack a portion of the clones; in checked studies, under half of the deficit traces to unresolved V genes, and the cause of the others is not known. That table gives V, J and clone size, and the DNA gave D and trimming. The sample table lists a few hundred thousand clones, more than 85% of them with a count of one. 2.5% to 3% of the sample is taken by the ten largest.

This sample stems from a study of blood T cell repertoires in COVID-19 (TCRdb year 2020). Concerning the study at large: The collaborator samples originated in the United States, Italy and Spain and spanned the acute and convalescent phases of COVID-19. The samples were drawn from the first 160 participants of the ongoing ImmuneRACE study and from over a thousand subjects provided by 6 global collaborators. Nearly every sample came with metadata listing a de-identified subject ID, COVID-19 status, age in years and sex. Deeply sampled blood TCRbeta repertoires from subjects exposed to, actively infected with, or recovered from COVID-19 were included in the dataset. The prospective study material was composed of cDNA or gDNA derived from T cells, B-cell-depleted T cells, or PBMCs. Where available, HLA class I and class II types were taken from metadata supplied by the sample provider and were not determined by assay-based typing. The repertoires were made available in a free public database intended to serve as a resource for research on the immune response to SARS-CoV-2. Study-wide conclusions, independent of this receptor: How much clinical and demographic metadata was included differed by source and by participant, and the metadata was provided uncurated.

Participants in the prospective study were enrolled through a virtual design, were aged 18 to 89 years, and lived in about 25 United States geographic areas. In the prospective study, participants were assigned to cohorts based on the clinical history participants reported in a screening survey and a study questionnaire. Recovered participants in ImmuneRACE Cohort 3 were defined as having two consecutive negative NP/OP PCR tests, clearance from a healthcare professional, or resolution of symptoms. In the prospective study, mobile phlebotomists collected whole blood, serum and a nasopharyngeal or oropharyngeal swab from each participant. Participants in the prospective study had the option to provide additional blood draws and questionnaires over an approximately 2-month period. Prospective study blood samples were shipped either frozen or at room temperature before DNA extraction.

The sequencing sample was made of PBMCs or T cells enriched from blood (not recorded which). This clonotype was sampled from a woman under 40 who had recovered from COVID-19. The chain joins TRBV28 to TRBJ2-1; TRBD2 might be the D gene, on 5 matching bases. The bases are TGTGCCAGCAGTTTAGGCGGGTGGTACAATGAGCAGTTCTTC. This is translated as CASSLGGWYNEQFF.